This passage covers 30 T cell receptor beta chains from one sample sequenced in a study of cytomegalovirus exposure and HLA in healthy donors. The protocol was immunoSEQ multiplex PCR, while the TCRdb copy is restricted to in-frame clones and leaves out a portion. Among 100,000 to 120,000 clones listed, approximately 89% were seen once. The specimen sequenced was PBMCs. The receptors come from a woman under 30 in good health and CMV-seronegative.

This chain joins TRBV28 and TRBJ1-1, with D maybe TRBD1 (6 bases). Germline-derived CDR1 and CDR2 are MDHEN and SYDVKM. V gave up 6 bases and J gave up 4 bases, with 15 bases separating them. The CDR3 is 14 residues long. CDR3 coding DNA: TGTGCCAGCAGCTCGAAGGGGGGGGCCACTGAAGCTTTCTTT. Its translation is CASSSKGGATEAFF.

The chain couples TRBV7-2 to TRBJ2-7; tentative D call: TRBD2 (5 bases). Germline CDR1 reads SGHTA; CDR2 reads FQGNSA. Trimming took 3 bases from V and 6 from J, leaving 9 bases between them. The length of the CDR3 is 12 residues. The CDR3 is CASSFREGEQYF. In nucleotides, the CDR3 is TGTGCCAGCAGCTTCCGCGAGGGCGAGCAGTACTTC.

The V and J genes are TRBV9 and TRBJ2-3, with 9 bases lining up with TRBD2. The CDR3 totals 15 residues. CDR1 is SGDLS and CDR2 is YYNGEE in the germline V gene. The V gene end was trimmed by 3 bases and the J gene end by 1 base; junction bases not matched to a gene: 3. The CDR3 protein is CASSGRTSGTDTQYF. DNA for the CDR3: TGTGCCAGCAGCGGGCGGACTAGCGGCACAGATACGCAGTATTTT.

The chain combines TRBV7-9 with TRBJ2-7; D is perhaps TRBD1 (6 bases). The CDR3 sequence is 13 residues long. Germline V gene sequence: CDR1 SEHNR, CDR2 FQNEAQ (reference sequence). Trimming pared 1 base from V and 7 bases from J, leaving 11 bases between. The CDR3 DNA reads TGTGCCAGCAGCTTAGGGGGGCATCGGGAGCAGTACTTC. It yields the protein CASSLGGHREQYF.

The chain employs TRBV11-2 and TRBJ2-7; D remains unclear. The germline V gene has CDR1 SGHAT and CDR2 FQNNGV. V was cut by 8 bases and J by 4 bases, with 24 bases left in between. The CDR3 sequence is 16 residues long. In nucleotides, the CDR3 is TGTGCCAGCTTGAGTATGACTGACTCTCCAGATTACGAGCAGTACTTC. Translating it yields CASLSMTDSPDYEQYF.

The V call is TRBV27, the J call TRBJ2-2, with D maybe TRBD1 (6 bases). The CDR3 is 15 residues long. CDR1 and CDR2 (germline): MNHEY, SMNVEV (reference sequence). V lost 3 bases and J lost 2, with 10 bases in between. The CDR3: CASSLRGSNTGELFF. The CDR3 coding sequence is TGTGCCAGCAGTTTGAGGGGGTCCAACACCGGGGAGCTGTTTTTT.

The V call is TRBV10-2, the J call TRBJ2-7; TRBD1 matches 12 bases. J lost 5 bases, V lost 8 bases, and 7 bases had no gene match. CDR3 length: 14 residues. The germline CDR1 and CDR2 sequences are WSHSY and SAAADI. The CDR3 DNA sequence: TGCGCCAGCGGGGGACAGGGGGCTAGGGACGAGCAGTACTTC. Its protein is CASGGQGARDEQYF.

The chain joins TRBV27 to TRBJ2-3, with TRBD2 matching 12 bases. Germline-derived CDR1 and CDR2 are MNHEY and SMNVEV (reference sequence). The ends lost 2 bases at V and 2 bases at J; junction bases unmatched: 2. This CDR3 has 16 amino acids. CDR3 in amino acids: CASSLLAGGNTDTQYF. The CDR3 DNA reads as TGTGCCAGCAGTTTACTAGCGGGGGGGAACACAGATACGCAGTATTTT.

V usage is TRBV4-3 and J usage is TRBJ2-3; 7 bases fit TRBD2. Germline trimming cut 4 bases from V and 2 bases from J; bases unmatched to any gene: 15. Germline lookup yields CDR1 LGHNA and CDR2 YSLEER. This CDR3 comprises 18 residues. The CDR3 protein is CASSPDYLPGRSTDTQYF. CDR3 bases: TGCGCCAGCAGCCCAGATTACCTTCCCGGGAGGTCCACAGATACGCAGTATTTT.

The chain uses TRBV7-2 and TRBJ1-1; D perhaps matches TRBD1 (5 bases). The CDR3 loop spans 15 amino acids. Germline loops: CDR1 SGHTA, CDR2 FQGNSA. V lost 5 bases, J lost 9 bases, and 22 bases lay in between. The CDR3 nucleotides are TGTGCCAGCAGCCCCCCCGGGGGGGTGGAGGGGAAAGCTTTCTTT. It codes for CASSPPGGVEGKAFF.

V usage is TRBV5-1 and J usage is TRBJ2-5, with 13 nucleotides matching TRBD2. J lost 5 bases, V lost 4 bases, and 8 bases had no gene match. The CDR3 extends over 16 amino acids. Germline V gives CDR1 SGHRS, CDR2 YFSETQ. CDR3 DNA: TGCGCCAGCAGCCTACCGAAACTAGCGGGAGGGGAGACCCAGTACTTC. Amino acid sequence: CASSLPKLAGGETQYF.

This clone was seen only once. The chain employs TRBV19 and TRBJ1-5; D possibly corresponds to TRBD1 (6 bases). Looked up from germline, CDR1 is LNHDA and CDR2 is SQIVND (reference sequence). V lost 3 bases and J 4 bases, leaving 13 bases between the germline ends. The CDR3 runs to 15 residues. The CDR3 DNA is TGTGCCAGTAGTATTAAAGACAGGAGAAATCAGCCCCAGCATTTT. Protein sequence: CASSIKDRRNQPQHF.

This chain links TRBV4-3 with TRBJ1-2; D not certain. V lost 1 base and J lost 6, with 18 bases in between. From germline, CDR1 is LGHNA and CDR2 YSLEER. The CDR3 totals 16 residues. CDR3 DNA: TGCGCCAGCAGCCAAGCCCTCCCGAGGAGGGCCCATGGCTACACCTTC. Translated, it gives CASSQALPRRAHGYTF.

J is TRBJ2-7 and V is TRBV10-1, with D perhaps TRBD2 (5 bases). The CDR3 loop spans 14 amino acids. The germline V gene has CDR1 WNHNN and CDR2 SYGVQD (reference sequence). The V end was cut by 4 bases, the J end by 0 bases, with 10 bases between. CDR3 amino acids: CASSAGNPSYEQYF. In DNA, the CDR3 is TGCGCCAGCAGTGCCGGGAACCCCTCCTACGAGCAGTACTTC.

The V gene is TRBV28, the J gene TRBJ2-5; 7 positions agree with TRBD1. The V gene end was trimmed by 3 bases and the J gene end by 1 base; junction bases not matched to a gene: 5. From germline, CDR1 is MDHEN and CDR2 SYDVKM. The length of the CDR3 is 15 residues. For the CDR3, the DNA is TGTGCCAGCAGTTTTTACCGGGACAGCCAAGAGACCCAGTACTTC. Translation gives CASSFYRDSQETQYF.

This chain connects TRBV30 to TRBJ2-1, with 7 bases aligning to TRBD2. The CDR3 length is 14 residues. CDR1 GTSNPN and CDR2 SVGIG come from the germline V gene (reference sequence). Trimming removed 4 bases from V and 0 bases from J; junction bases left unmatched: 3. The CDR3 region has the DNA TGTGCCTGGAATCAGCGGGGCTCCTACAATGAGCAGTTCTTC. This translates into CAWNQRGSYNEQFF.

The genes are TRBV6-1 and TRBJ1-5; D is possibly TRBD1 (5 bases). Germline assignment: CDR1 MNHNS and CDR2 SASEGT. V was pared by 4 bases and J by 3 bases, with 10 bases between. The CDR3 is 14 amino acids. The CDR3 DNA sequence: TGTGCCAGCAGTGTAGGGGCCAACAATCAGCCCCAGCATTTT. The encoded protein is CASSVGANNQPQHF.

The rearrangement uses TRBV19 and TRBJ1-6; 8 bases fit TRBD1. CDR3 length: 16 amino acids. The germline CDR1 and CDR2 sequences are LNHDA and SQIVND (reference sequence). V shed 6 bases and J 8 bases; nucleotides not matched to a gene: 12. The CDR3, as DNA: TGTGCCAGTAGACCGCAGGGGGCCGGTATCGATTCACCCCTCCACTTT. Protein: CASRPQGAGIDSPLHF.

The CDR3 coding sequence is TGTGCCAGCAGCGCGACAGGGCCTGAAGCTTTCTTT. Amino acids: CASSATGPEAFF. The V call is TRBV2, the J call TRBJ1-1; 7 bases align to TRBD1. The V gene end was trimmed by 6 bases and the J gene end by 6 bases; junction bases not matched to a gene: 4. The CDR3 runs to 12 residues. Germline assignment: CDR1 SNHLY and CDR2 FYNNEI. Using reference TRBV2 and TRBJ1-1 for the parts outside the CDR3, the full variable domain is EPEVTQTPSHQVTQMGQEVILRCVPISNHLYFYWYRQILGQKVEFLVSFYNNEISEKSEIFDDQFSVERPDGSNFTLKIRSTKLEDSAMYFCASSATGPEAFFGQGTRLTVV.

V and J are TRBV14 and TRBJ1-1, with 9 bases aligning to TRBD1. There are 14 residues in the CDR3. Losses at the gene ends were 3 bases for V and 5 bases for J; bases not matched to a gene: 4. Germline CDR1 is SGHDN and CDR2 is FVKESK. CDR3 loop: CASSHGQGWTEAFF. The CDR3 DNA reads TGTGCCAGCAGCCACGGACAGGGGTGGACTGAAGCTTTCTTT.

The gene calls are TRBV9 and TRBJ1-1; 10 positions agree with TRBD1. The V and J ends lost 3 bases and 5 bases, in that order; junction bases with no gene match: 10. The CDR3 loop spans 16 amino acids. Germline CDR1 and CDR2: SGDLS and YYNGEE. The CDR3 reads CASSAPGQGRLTEAFF. The DNA for the CDR3 is TGTGCCAGCAGCGCCCCGGGACAGGGGAGACTAACTGAAGCTTTCTTT.

V gene TRBV29-1 combines with J gene TRBJ1-3; TRBD1 might be the D (6 bases). The CDR3 totals 14 residues. Germline values: CDR1 SQVTM, CDR2 ANQGSEA. The V and J ends lost 7 bases and 0 bases respectively, with 13 bases between them. CDR3 coding DNA: TGCAGCGCTGGGGGGGCCAACTCTGGAAACACCATATATTTT. Translation: CSAGGANSGNTIYF.

The V and J genes are TRBV7-3 and TRBJ2-2, with TRBD2 as a possible D gene (6 bases). The germline V gene encodes CDR1 SGHTA and CDR2 FQGTGA. V was pared by 5 bases and J by 4 bases, with 14 bases between. This CDR3 is 15 amino acids long. CDR3 DNA sequence: TGTGCCAGCAGCAAACGGGGACTTCCCACCGGGGAGCTGTTTTTT. It yields the protein CASSKRGLPTGELFF. Full variable domain (outside the CDR3, taken from reference TRBV7-3 and TRBJ2-2): GAGVSQTPSNKVTEKGKYVELRCDPISGHTALYWYRQSLGQGPEFLIYFQGTGAADDSGLPNDRFFAVRPEGSVSTLKIQRTERGDSAVYLCASSKRGLPTGELFFGEGSRLTVL.

The chain recombines TRBV9 with TRBJ2-1, with 7 bases fitting TRBD1. With 4 bases clipped from V and 5 bases from J, the junction kept 15 bases outside the gene matches. CDR1 SGDLS and CDR2 YYNGEE come from the germline V gene. The CDR3 is 17 amino acids. The CDR3 DNA is TGTGCCAGCAGCCCACGCTCTCTACAGGGGAACGACAATGAGCAGTTCTTC. Translation gives CASSPRSLQGNDNEQFF.

This rearrangement joins TRBV5-4 to TRBJ2-3; TRBD2 matches 8 bases. Trimming cost V 1 base and J 3 bases; bases outside gene matches: 7. This CDR3 is 16 amino acids long. Germline V gives CDR1 SGHNT, CDR2 YYREEE (reference sequence). As DNA, the CDR3 is TGTGCCAGCAGCTTGATGGCGGGAGGAGGGACAGATACGCAGTATTTT. Translated: CASSLMAGGGTDTQYF.

This clone was recorded a few times. The rearrangement links TRBV5-1 to TRBJ2-1; 11 positions match TRBD2. Germline CDR1 is SGHRS and CDR2 is YFSETQ. The ends lost 3 bases at V and 8 bases at J; junction bases unmatched: 16. This CDR3 has 18 residues. The CDR3 nucleotides are TGCGCCAGCAGCTCTAGCGGGGGGACACGTACTGCGTTCGATGAGCAGTTCTTC. It yields the protein CASSSSGGTRTAFDEQFF. The whole variable domain, remainder taken from reference TRBV5-1 and TRBJ2-1, is KAGVTQTPRYLIKTRGQQVTLSCSPISGHRSVSWYQQTPGQGLQFLFEYFSETQRNKGNFPGRFSGRQFSNSRSEMNVSTLELGDSALYLCASSSSGGTRTAFDEQFFGPGTRLTVL.

The V call is TRBV6-5, the J call TRBJ2-7, with unresolved D. CDR3 length: 12 amino acids. V was cut by 5 bases and J by 1 base, with 6 bases left in between. CDR1 is MNHEY and CDR2 is SVGAGI in the germline V gene. The CDR3 loop is CASSTFSYEQYF. Here the CDR3 DNA reads TGTGCCAGCAGTACTTTTTCCTACGAGCAGTACTTC.

The V call is TRBV6-1, the J call TRBJ1-5; the D gene is possibly TRBD1 (5 bases). The CDR3 loop spans 14 amino acids. V was pared by 3 bases and J by 5 bases, with 11 bases between. Germline lookup yields CDR1 MNHNS and CDR2 SASEGT. This CDR3 reads CASSDQTDYQPQHF. The CDR3 nucleotides are TGTGCCAGCAGTGATCAGACAGATTATCAGCCCCAGCATTTT.

The CDR3 here is CASKPRSGANVLTF. CDR3 coding DNA: TGTGCCAGCAAACCTAGGTCTGGGGCCAACGTCCTGACTTTC. V gene TRBV7-3 combines with J gene TRBJ2-6; the D is unclear. Germline V CDR1 and CDR2: SGHTA, FQGTGA. V shed 7 bases and J shed 1 base, with 8 bases lying between them. This CDR3 region has 14 residues. Full variable domain (missing parts from reference TRBV7-3 and TRBJ2-6): GAGVSQTPSNKVTEKGKYVELRCDPISGHTALYWYRQSLGQGPEFLIYFQGTGAADDSGLPNDRFFAVRPEGSVSTLKIQRTERGDSAVYLCASKPRSGANVLTFGAGSRLTVL.

The chain combines TRBV5-6 with TRBJ2-2, with D possibly being TRBD1 (6 bases). The germline V gene encodes CDR1 SGHDT and CDR2 YYEEEE. V was clipped by 4 bases and J by 1 base, with 8 bases between them. This CDR3 has 14 residues. The CDR3 is CASSRGQNTGELFF. CDR3 DNA sequence: TGTGCCAGCAGCAGGGGACAGAACACCGGGGAGCTGTTTTTT.